This T cell receptor beta chain was retrieved from a study of T-cell reconstitution after alpha-beta-depleted transplantation in children. Construction of the TCRbeta library involved unique molecular identifiers. TCRdb redid the calling of the PCR reads with MiXCR, one entry per CDR3 protein. The sample includes 100,000 to 120,000 distinct CDR3 sequences, over 9% of them seen just once. The specimen comprised PBMCs from the stem cell graft donor, sampled from the stem cell graft. The sequence was collected from a human donor who donated a stem cell graft to a child with acute lymphoblastic leukemia.

Here the CDR3 reads CASSLQYSYEQYF. CDR3 coding DNA: TGCGCCAGCAGCCTACAGTACTCCTACGAGCAGTACTTC. V is TRBV4-1 and J is TRBJ2-7; no definite D call. This CDR3 region has 13 residues. Germline-derived CDR1 and CDR2 are MGHRA and YSYEKL. V dropped 4 bases and J dropped 0 bases, with 7 bases sitting between them.